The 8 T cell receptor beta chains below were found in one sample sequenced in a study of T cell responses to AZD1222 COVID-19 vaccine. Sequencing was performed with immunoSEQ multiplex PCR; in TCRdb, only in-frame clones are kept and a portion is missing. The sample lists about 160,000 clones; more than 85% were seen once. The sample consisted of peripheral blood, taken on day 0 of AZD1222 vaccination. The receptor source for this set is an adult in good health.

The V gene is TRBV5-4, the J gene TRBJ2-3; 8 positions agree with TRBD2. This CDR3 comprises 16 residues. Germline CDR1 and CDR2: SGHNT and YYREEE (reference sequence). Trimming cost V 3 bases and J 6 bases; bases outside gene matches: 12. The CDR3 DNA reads TGTGCCAGCAGCTCGGGGGGGACAAATCCAAGGGATACGCAGTATTTT. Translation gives CASSSGGTNPRDTQYF.

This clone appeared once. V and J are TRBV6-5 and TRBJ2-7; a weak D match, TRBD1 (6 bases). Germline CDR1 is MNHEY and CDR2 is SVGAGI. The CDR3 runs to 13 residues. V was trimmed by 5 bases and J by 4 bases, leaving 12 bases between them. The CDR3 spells CASSTQGTYEQYF. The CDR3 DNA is TGTGCCAGCAGTACACAGGGCACATACGAGCAGTACTTC.

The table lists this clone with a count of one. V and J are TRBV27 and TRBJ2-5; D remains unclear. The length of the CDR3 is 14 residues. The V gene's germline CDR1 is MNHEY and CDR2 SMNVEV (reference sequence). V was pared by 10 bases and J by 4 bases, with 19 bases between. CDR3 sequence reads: CATKGEWTSETQYF. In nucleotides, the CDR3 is TGTGCCACCAAGGGTGAATGGACGTCAGAGACCCAGTACTTC.

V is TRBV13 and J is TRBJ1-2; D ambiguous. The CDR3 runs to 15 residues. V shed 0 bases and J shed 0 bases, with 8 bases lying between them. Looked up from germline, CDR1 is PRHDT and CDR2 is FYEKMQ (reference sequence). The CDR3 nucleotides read TGTGCCAGCAGCTTAGGAAAGTTAGCTAACTATGGCTACACCTTC. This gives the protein CASSLGKLANYGYTF.

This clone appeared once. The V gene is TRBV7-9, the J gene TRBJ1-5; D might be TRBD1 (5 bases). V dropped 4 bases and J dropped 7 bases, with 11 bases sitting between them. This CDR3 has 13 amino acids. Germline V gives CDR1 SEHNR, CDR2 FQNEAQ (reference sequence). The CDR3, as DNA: TGTGCCAGCAGCTCAGGGAACTTGCAGCCCCAGCATTTT. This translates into CASSSGNLQPQHF.

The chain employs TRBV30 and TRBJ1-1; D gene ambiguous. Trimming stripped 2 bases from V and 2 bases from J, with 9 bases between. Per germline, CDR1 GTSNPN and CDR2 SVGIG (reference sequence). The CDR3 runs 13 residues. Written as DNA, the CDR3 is TGTGCCTGGAGTTCAGCTATTAACACTGAAGCTTTCTTT. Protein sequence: CAWSSAINTEAFF.

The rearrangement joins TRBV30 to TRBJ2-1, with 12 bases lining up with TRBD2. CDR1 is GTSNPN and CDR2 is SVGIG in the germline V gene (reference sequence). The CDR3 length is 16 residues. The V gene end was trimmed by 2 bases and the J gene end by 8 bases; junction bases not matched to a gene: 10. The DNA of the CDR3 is TGTGCCTGGAGTCCCAGGGGTGGGACTAGCGGGTATGAGCAGTTCTTC. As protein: CAWSPRGGTSGYEQFF. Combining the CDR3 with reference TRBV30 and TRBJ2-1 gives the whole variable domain SQTIHQWPATLVQPVGSPLSLECTVEGTSNPNLYWYRQAAGRGLQLLFYSVGIGQISSEVPQNLSASRPQDRQFILSSKKLLLSDSGFYLCAWSPRGGTSGYEQFFGPGTRLTVL.

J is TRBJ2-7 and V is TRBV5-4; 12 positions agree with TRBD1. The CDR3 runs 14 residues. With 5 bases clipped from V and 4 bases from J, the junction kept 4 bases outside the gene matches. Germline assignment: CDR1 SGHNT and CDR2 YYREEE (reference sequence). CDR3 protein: CASRRDRGLYEQYF. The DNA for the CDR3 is TGTGCCAGCAGAAGGGACAGGGGGCTTTACGAGCAGTACTTC.